What follows are 26 T cell receptor beta chains derived from one specimen sequenced in a study of CD8+ T cells in alopecia areata. Specified treatment: oral pan-JAK inhibitor, 5-10 mg twice daily. Following RNA extraction, reverse transcription yielded cDNA that acted as the sequencing template. TCRdb's table, derived via immunoSEQ multiplex PCR, lists solely in-frame clones and lacks some. The sample lists 130,000 or so clones; around 87% were seen once. The source was CD8+ T cells sorted from blood, collected at week 4, from a patient treated with tofacitinib. Source of these receptors: a human donor with alopecia areata.

The chain links TRBV7-9 to TRBJ2-1; D not resolved. CDR3 length equals 15 residues. V was trimmed by 5 bases and J by 4 bases, leaving 15 bases between them. Germline CDR1 SEHNR, CDR2 FQNEAQ (reference sequence). DNA of the CDR3: TGTGCCAGCAGCCCGCCCGAGGTGGGGTACAATGAGCAGTTCTTC. Its protein is CASSPPEVGYNEQFF. The variable domain in full, with the rest retrieved from reference TRBV7-9 and TRBJ2-1, is DTGVSQNPRHKITKRGQNVTFRCDPISEHNRLYWYRQTLGQGPEFLTYFQNEAQLEKSRLLSDRFSAERPKGSFSTLEIQRTEQGDSAMYLCASSPPEVGYNEQFFGPGTRLTVL.

The genes are TRBV25-1 and TRBJ2-4; D perhaps matches TRBD2 (6 bases). From germline, CDR1 is MGHDK and CDR2 SYGVNS. The CDR3 loop spans 16 amino acids. Trimming stripped 4 bases from V and 8 bases from J, with 21 bases between. CDR3 sequence: CASSARGSAGTHIQYF. The CDR3 nucleotides are TGTGCCAGCAGTGCACGAGGTAGCGCGGGAACGCACATTCAGTACTTC.

The genes are TRBV5-1 and TRBJ1-2, with D uncertain. This CDR3 contains 15 residues. V was trimmed by 3 bases and J by 1 base, leaving 13 bases between them. Looked up from germline, CDR1 is SGHRS and CDR2 is YFSETQ. Here the CDR3 reads CASSWEGRFNYGYTF. The CDR3 nucleotides are TGCGCCAGCAGCTGGGAAGGACGGTTTAACTATGGCTACACCTTC. The variable domain in full, with the rest retrieved from reference TRBV5-1 and TRBJ1-2, is KAGVTQTPRYLIKTRGQQVTLSCSPISGHRSVSWYQQTPGQGLQFLFEYFSETQRNKGNFPGRFSGRQFSNSRSEMNVSTLELGDSALYLCASSWEGRFNYGYTFGSGTRLTVV.

This clone appeared a single time. V usage is TRBV10-3 and J usage is TRBJ1-2, with D uncertain. CDR1 and CDR2 (germline): ENHRY, SYGVKD. Deletions cut 4 bases from V and 7 bases from J, with 19 bases between. CDR3 length: 15 residues. The DNA for the CDR3 is TGTGCCATCAGTGGTCCTCTATTTTGGGTACGTGGCTACACCTTC. It translates to CAISGPLFWVRGYTF.

The sample holds many counts of this clone. The chain uses TRBV19 and TRBJ1-1, with D hard to call. V was clipped by 3 bases and J by 8 bases, with 7 bases between them. This CDR3 spans 11 amino acids. Germline-derived CDR1 and CDR2 are LNHDA and SQIVND (reference sequence). As DNA, the CDR3 is TGTGCCAGTAGTATGGGAGGAGAAGCTTTCTTT. This gives the protein CASSMGGEAFF.

The chain is built from TRBV19 and TRBJ2-7; D is undetermined. Trimming stripped 7 bases from V and 2 bases from J, with 12 bases between. This CDR3 region has 13 residues. Per the germline V gene, CDR1 is LNHDA and CDR2 is SQIVND (reference sequence). CDR3 bases: TGTGCCAGTAATGACGGAGTCGCCTACGAGCAGTACTTC. It specifies CASNDGVAYEQYF.

The chain combines TRBV2 with TRBJ2-7; TRBD1 matches at 8 bases. The trim removed 8 bases at V and 5 bases at J, leaving 5 bases unmatched. The CDR3 sequence is 12 residues long. In germline, CDR1 is SNHLY, CDR2 FYNNEI. In DNA form, the CDR3 reads TGTGCCAGCGGACAGGGAGCTAACGAGCAGTACTTC. Its protein is CASGQGANEQYF.

The chain links TRBV29-1 to TRBJ2-2; D might be TRBD1 (6 bases). V was cut by 6 bases and J by 0 bases, with 11 bases left in between. The CDR3 sequence is 14 residues long. Per the germline V gene, CDR1 is SQVTM and CDR2 is ANQGSEA. CDR3 nucleotide sequence: TGCAGCGTCCCGGGACAAGCGAACACCGGGGAGCTGTTTTTT. Protein: CSVPGQANTGELFF.

Details on this clone: This sample includes further DNA sequences coding for the same CDR3. This chain uses TRBV29-1 with TRBJ2-7, with D perhaps matching TRBD2 (6 bases). Germline lookup yields CDR1 SQVTM and CDR2 ANQGSEA. The CDR3 is 14 amino acids. V lost 1 base and J lost 0, with 10 bases in between. Here the CDR3 reads CSVEVPGSSYEQYF. Here the CDR3 DNA reads TGCAGCGTTGAAGTACCCGGGAGCTCCTACGAGCAGTACTTC.

The chain uses TRBV7-6 and TRBJ2-1, with 9 bases that match TRBD1. The CDR3 extends over 18 amino acids. The J segment lost 6 bases and the V segment lost 2 bases, leaving 14 bases of the junction unmatched. Germline V gene sequence: CDR1 SGHVS, CDR2 FNYEAQ. DNA of the CDR3: TGTGCCAGCAGCTTAACCCCACGCCGGGACAGGGACCCCAATGAGCAGTTCTTC. Its translation: CASSLTPRRDRDPNEQFF.

This rearrangement joins TRBV9 to TRBJ2-7; D may be TRBD2 (5 bases). Trimming took off 0 bases at V and 2 bases at J, with 6 bases between the two ends. Germline assignment: CDR1 SGDLS and CDR2 YYNGEE. The CDR3 loop spans 13 amino acids. CDR3 sequence reads: CASSVGAAYEQYF. CDR3 DNA: TGTGCCAGCAGCGTAGGAGCGGCCTACGAGCAGTACTTC.

This clone has more than one count but fewer than ten. Other DNA sequences in the sample encode the same CDR3. The rearrangement links TRBV29-1 to TRBJ2-6; a possible D gene is TRBD2 (5 bases). The germline gives CDR1 SQVTM, CDR2 ANQGSEA. V was pared by 5 bases and J by 0 bases, with 8 bases between. CDR3 length: 14 amino acids. The CDR3 bases are TGCAGCGTTAGGGAGAGCTCTGGGGCCAACGTCCTGACTTTC. Protein product: CSVRESSGANVLTF.

The chain couples TRBV5-6 to TRBJ2-7; D may correspond to TRBD1 or TRBD2 (5 bases each). Germline V gene lookup returns CDR1 SGHDT and CDR2 YYEEEE. There are 13 residues in the CDR3. V gave up 1 base and J gave up 3 bases, with 8 bases separating them. The CDR3 protein is CASSLWGIYEQYF. CDR3 DNA: TGTGCCAGCAGCTTGTGGGGGATCTACGAGCAGTACTTC.

The rearrangement links TRBV7-6 to TRBJ2-2; no reliable D call. The germline gives CDR1 SGHVS, CDR2 FNYEAQ. The V end was cut by 3 bases, the J end by 2 bases, with 7 bases between. The CDR3 consists of 14 residues. CDR3 in DNA: TGTGCCAGCAGCTTGGAAGTTAACACCGGGGAGCTGTTTTTT. Protein sequence: CASSLEVNTGELFF.

The CDR3, as DNA: TGCAGTTCAGGAGAGACCCAGTACTTC. It translates to CSSGETQYF. V usage is TRBV20-1 and J usage is TRBJ2-5; D is unclear. CDR3 length: 9 amino acids. Per the germline V gene, CDR1 is DFQATT and CDR2 is SNEGSKA (reference sequence). With 8 bases removed from V and 4 bases from J, the gap between germline ends came to 5 bases.

The V call is TRBV29-1, the J call TRBJ2-7; either TRBD1 or TRBD2 may supply D (5 bases each). The CDR3 runs to 16 residues. CDR1 and CDR2 from the germline V gene are SQVTM and ANQGSEA. Trimming pared 5 bases from V and 5 bases from J, leaving 25 bases between. CDR3 region: CSVFEGPWAGYDEQYF. The CDR3 DNA sequence: TGCAGCGTTTTCGAGGGACCGTGGGCAGGGTACGACGAGCAGTACTTC.

The chain links TRBV29-1 to TRBJ1-1; 9 nucleotides match TRBD1. The CDR3 covers 14 residues. The germline CDR1 and CDR2 sequences are SQVTM and ANQGSEA. Losses at the gene ends were 7 bases for V and 3 bases for J; bases not matched to a gene: 9. CDR3 region: CSAPLRTGDTEAFF. The CDR3 DNA is TGCAGCGCACCCCTCCGGACAGGGGACACTGAAGCTTTCTTT.

The V call is TRBV4-1, the J call TRBJ2-7, with D perhaps matching TRBD2 (5 bases). The germline CDR1 and CDR2 sequences are MGHRA and YSYEKL. The CDR3 length is 15 residues. V shed 3 bases and J shed 6 bases, with 18 bases lying between them. CDR3 sequence: CASSHYSAPGIEQYF. The CDR3 DNA sequence: TGCGCCAGCAGCCATTACAGCGCACCCGGGATCGAGCAGTACTTC.

V is TRBV4-2 and J is TRBJ2-5; 7 bases match TRBD2. CDR1 and CDR2 (germline): LGHNA, YNFKEQ. The CDR3 contains 17 residues. After removal of 0 bases from V and 1 base from J, the junction contained 8 bases not matched to a gene. For the CDR3, the DNA is TGTGCCAGCAGCCAAGAGGTGGCTAGCGGCCTCCAAGAGACCCAGTACTTC. This codes for CASSQEVASGLQETQYF.

This clone was seen a single time. The chain links TRBV14 to TRBJ1-1, with a weak D call TRBD1 (6 bases). Germline V CDR1 and CDR2: SGHDN, FVKESK. V lost 2 bases to trimming and J lost 10 bases, with 11 bases between them. The CDR3 is 12 residues long. CDR3: CASSQTTGRAFF. The CDR3 coding sequence is TGTGCCAGCAGCCAAACTACAGGGCGAGCTTTCTTT.

V gene TRBV4-2 combines with J gene TRBJ2-3, with a tentative D call TRBD1 (6 bases). Germline CDR1 LGHNA, CDR2 YNFKEQ. The CDR3 has 14 residues. Trimming removed 3 bases at V and 2 bases at J, with 9 bases between. The CDR3 DNA is TGTGCCAGCAGCCAGGGGGCCTACACAGATACGCAGTATTTT. This gives the protein CASSQGAYTDTQYF.

The chain carries TRBV5-4 and TRBJ2-2; D not resolved. Between the trimmed V and J ends, which lost 4 bases and 10 bases, there was a span of 14 bases. Germline assignment: CDR1 SGHNT and CDR2 YYREEE (reference sequence). The CDR3 is made up of 13 amino acids. The CDR3 bases are TGTGCCAGCAGCCAGGTAACCGAGGAGGAGCTGTTTTTT. This encodes CASSQVTEEELFF.

The genes are TRBV29-1 and TRBJ2-7; 10 nucleotides align to TRBD1. Germline CDR1 and CDR2: SQVTM and ANQGSEA. This CDR3 spans 13 amino acids. V gave up 4 bases and J gave up 4 bases; unmatched junction bases: 4. CDR3 protein: CSVVGTGEYEQYF. In DNA form, the CDR3 reads TGCAGCGTTGTCGGGACAGGGGAGTACGAGCAGTACTTC.

This rearrangement joins TRBV30 to TRBJ2-7; 8 bases fit TRBD1. J was trimmed by 7 bases and V by 5 bases; bases with no gene match: 4. The CDR3 is made up of 11 amino acids. The V gene's germline CDR1 is GTSNPN and CDR2 SVGIG (reference sequence). The CDR3 sequence is CAWQGAREQYF. In DNA form, the CDR3 reads TGTGCCTGGCAGGGGGCGCGTGAGCAGTACTTC.

J is TRBJ2-2 and V is TRBV30; TRBD2 aligns across 12 bases. This CDR3 is built from 17 residues. V gave up 0 bases and J gave up 7 bases; unmatched junction bases: 9. The germline V gene has CDR1 GTSNPN and CDR2 SVGIG (reference sequence). DNA for the CDR3: TGTGCCTGGAGTGTATCCGGGCTAGCGGGAGGGGTCGGGGAGCTGTTTTTT. The encoded protein is CAWSVSGLAGGVGELFF. The whole variable domain, filled in from reference TRBV30 and TRBJ2-2, reads SQTIHQWPATLVQPVGSPLSLECTVEGTSNPNLYWYRQAAGRGLQLLFYSVGIGQISSEVPQNLSASRPQDRQFILSSKKLLLSDSGFYLCAWSVSGLAGGVGELFFGEGSRLTVL.

This rearrangement joins TRBV27 to TRBJ2-7; possibly TRBD1 for D (5 bases). The CDR3 is made up of 15 amino acids. The V gene lost 3 bases and the J gene lost 1 base, with 13 bases spanning the gap. Germline CDR1 is MNHEY and CDR2 is SMNVEV (reference sequence). CDR3 sequence: CASSFGQGRSYEQYF. The CDR3 DNA reads TGTGCCAGCAGTTTCGGGCAGGGCAGGTCCTACGAGCAGTACTTC.